This T cell receptor (beta chain) was sequenced during a study of cytomegalovirus exposure and HLA in healthy donors. Whole-study results and caveats: An analysis that was carried out later associated 16,951 TCR beta sequences with HLA alleles at 0.05 false discovery rate.

Primers included in the PCR were 60 Vbeta and 13 Jbeta primers. Data came from immunoSEQ multiplex PCR; TCRdb stores just in-frame clones and leaves some out. The repertoire consists of 150,000 to 200,000 clones, with 70% to 90% occurring once and the leading ten covering around 2%. V was cut by 11 bases and J by 6 bases, with 25 bases left in between. The CDR3 is 15 amino acids. Germline V CDR1 and CDR2: MNHEY, SVGAGI. This clone has a single count. Its target is unknown. The TCR originated in a woman aged 18 to 35 in good health and CMV-seropositive. The chain recombines TRBV6-5 with TRBJ1-2, with a weak D call TRBD1 (5 bases). The sequenced material came from PBMCs. The CDR3 nucleotides are TGTGCCTCACTTGGCGGGACTTACGGTCGCAATGGCTACACCTTC. This sequence encodes CASLGGTYGRNGYTF.